The 2 T cell receptor beta chains given below trace back to one sample, sequenced in a study of vaccination effects on CD4 cells after COVID-19. Their antigens remain unidentified. Antigen-specific CD4+ T cells were expanded with viral peptide pools in the ViraFEST assay before sequencing. Following 10 days of culture, CD4+ T cells were isolated. Profiling relied on immunoSEQ multiplex PCR, and the TCRdb table lists in-frame clones only, not all of them. The sample has under 80,000 clones, roughly 72% seen once. The sample consisted of CD4+ T cells from PBMCs cultured with HCoV-229E spike peptides, taken before COVID-19 vaccination. These receptors were obtained from a human donor who received a COVID-19 vaccine.

The table lists this clone with a few counts. The chain is built from TRBV5-8 and TRBJ2-3; possible D gene TRBD1, 6 bases. The germline V gene has CDR1 SGHTS and CDR2 YDEGEE. V was shortened by 10 bases and J by 4 bases, with 19 bases between the two germline ends. The CDR3 sequence is 14 residues long. Here the CDR3 DNA reads TGTGCCTCCCCCGTTTGGCAGGGGCCAGATACGCAGTATTTT. It is translated as CASPVWQGPDTQYF.

V and J are TRBV6-5 and TRBJ2-1; 7 bases agree with TRBD2. The germline CDR1 and CDR2 sequences are MNHEY and SVGAGI. V lost 2 bases and J lost 8; bases outside the gene matches: 6. This CDR3 contains 14 residues. In DNA form, the CDR3 reads TGTGCCAGCAGTTACCGACGGGGGGTTCATGAGCAGTTCTTC. It yields the protein CASSYRRGVHEQFF.